This TCR beta chain comes out of a study of blood T cells in healthy people across ages. From germline, CDR1 is MGHRA and CDR2 YSYEKL. The CDR3 has 20 amino acids. A second 7 to 11 cycle PCR used barcoded and J-beta primers. MiXCR, applied by TCRdb to the 5' RACE reads, yields one record per CDR3 protein. The table records more than 800,000 distinct CDR3 sequences, about 30% of them present only once. Sequencing was carried out using blood. This receptor was taken from an elderly woman in good health. The chain couples TRBV4-1 to TRBJ2-7, with D perhaps matching TRBD2 (9 bases). The end of the DNA fits TRBJ2-5 better, so the J call may be wrong. CDR3 nucleotides: TGCGCCAGCAGCCAAGAGGGGACAGGAGCGGGGGGCGTTCCCTTCCAGACCCAGTACTTC. It is translated as CASSQEGTGAGGVPFQTQYF.